The 14 T cell receptor beta chains below all came from one sample that was sequenced in a study of cytomegalovirus exposure and HLA in healthy donors. The PCR was carried out with 60 Vbeta primers and 13 Jbeta primers. Method: immunoSEQ multiplex PCR; TCRdb's copy keeps in-frame clones and lacks some. The data contain under 200,000 clones, around 74% of them singletons. Sequenced material: PBMCs. The receptors derive from a female donor in good health and CMV-seronegative.

This clone occurred a few times. The chain joins TRBV7-2 to TRBJ1-1; tentative D call: TRBD1 (6 bases). Trimming took 3 bases from V and 2 from J, leaving 13 bases between them. CDR1 is SGHTA and CDR2 is FQGNSA in the germline V gene. CDR3 size: 15 residues. As DNA, the CDR3 is TGTGCCAGCAGCTTCCCCACAGGGATAAACACTGAAGCTTTCTTT. Translating gives CASSFPTGINTEAFF.

The chain links TRBV11-2 to TRBJ1-3; 10 positions agree with TRBD1. Germline-derived CDR1 and CDR2 are SGHAT and FQNNGV. This CDR3 has 19 residues. V was clipped by 5 bases and J by 0 bases; unmatched bases: 13. DNA of the CDR3: TGTGCCAGCAGCCTCCGACAGGGGGCGACGGGGCTCTCTGGAAACACCATATATTTT. Its translation is CASSLRQGATGLSGNTIYF.

The count of this clone is one. Sequence at one end of the junction differs from germline and may be a read error. This chain links TRBV6-1 with TRBJ2-2, with unresolved D. This CDR3 comprises 16 residues. Per germline, CDR1 MNHNS and CDR2 SASEGT. CDR3 bases: TGTGCCAGCAGTGAAGGTACAGCCTTGAACGCCGGGGAGCTGTTTTTT. Its protein product is CASSEGTALNAGELFF.

This CDR3 reads CASNREGASSYNEQFF. CDR3 sequence (DNA): TGTGCCAGCAATCGGGAGGGGGCGAGCTCCTACAATGAGCAGTTCTTC. The chain recombines TRBV2 with TRBJ2-1, with D perhaps matching TRBD2 (8 bases). The CDR3 has 16 amino acids. V was trimmed by 7 bases and J by 0 bases, leaving 16 bases between them. Germline-derived CDR1 and CDR2 are SNHLY and FYNNEI.

V gene TRBV11-2 combines with J gene TRBJ2-5; the D gene is possibly TRBD2 (6 bases). This CDR3 comprises 14 residues. Trimming pared 3 bases from V and 1 base from J, leaving 9 bases between. CDR1 and CDR2 (germline): SGHAT, FQNNGV. This CDR3 reads CASSLVEGQETQYF. The CDR3 region has the DNA TGTGCCAGCAGCTTGGTGGAGGGCCAAGAGACCCAGTACTTC.

The chain carries TRBV7-3 and TRBJ2-2; D is uncertain. Germline lookup yields CDR1 SGHTA and CDR2 FQGTGA. This CDR3 has 12 amino acids. V lost 1 base and J 12 bases, leaving 9 bases between the germline ends. DNA for the CDR3: TGTGCCAGCAGCTTAAAAACTTCACAGCTGTTTTTT. Its protein product is CASSLKTSQLFF.

This rearrangement joins TRBV6-5 to TRBJ2-1; no firm D call. CDR1 and CDR2 from the germline V gene are MNHEY and SVGAGI. Trimming removed 6 bases from V and 9 bases from J, with 9 bases in between. The CDR3 covers 11 residues. CDR3 sequence reads: CASSLGPEQFF. CDR3 bases: TGTGCCAGCAGCCTAGGTCCTGAGCAGTTCTTC.

The chain carries TRBV7-9 and TRBJ2-5; 7 nucleotides agree with TRBD1. The trim removed 5 bases at V and 5 bases at J, leaving 5 bases unmatched. The CDR3 has 13 residues. Germline CDR1 is SEHNR and CDR2 is FQNEAQ (reference sequence). The CDR3 region has the DNA TGTGCCAGCAGCCCAGGCAGGGGGGAGACCCAGTACTTC. As protein: CASSPGRGETQYF.

The V and J genes are TRBV28 and TRBJ2-7; a possible D gene is TRBD2 (5 bases). The CDR3 runs to 12 residues. Deletions cut 2 bases from V and 9 bases from J, with 11 bases between. CDR1 is MDHEN, CDR2 SYDVKM, per germline. The CDR3 sequence: CASSLAGSGQYF. The CDR3 DNA reads TGTGCCAGCAGTTTAGCGGGCTCGGGGCAGTACTTC.

The chain recombines TRBV4-1 with TRBJ1-1, with 8 bases lining up with TRBD1. Germline values: CDR1 MGHRA, CDR2 YSYEKL. With 4 bases clipped from V and 4 bases from J, the junction kept 11 bases outside the gene matches. This CDR3 contains 16 residues. CDR3 coding DNA: TGCGCCAGCAGCCCCCAGGGGGCAGGGTCTACCACTGAAGCTTTCTTT. Protein sequence: CASSPQGAGSTTEAFF.

This clone was found a few times. The chain employs TRBV6-4 and TRBJ2-2; weak D call: TRBD2 (6 bases). This CDR3 comprises 14 residues. The V gene's germline CDR1 is MRHNA and CDR2 SNTAGT. V was shortened by 2 bases and J by 3 bases, with 7 bases between the two germline ends. Written as DNA, the CDR3 is TGTGCCAGCAGTGACGGGACTGACACCGGGGAGCTGTTTTTT. Translation gives CASSDGTDTGELFF.

The chain is built from TRBV27 and TRBJ2-7; TRBD1 is a possible D gene (5 bases). The CDR3 is 13 residues long. Germline CDR1 reads MNHEY; CDR2 reads SMNVEV (reference sequence). V shed 5 bases and J shed 1 base, with 9 bases lying between them. The CDR3 reads CASSVQESYEQYF. In DNA, the CDR3 is TGTGCCAGCAGTGTACAGGAATCCTACGAGCAGTACTTC.

The chain combines TRBV4-2 with TRBJ2-7; 14 bases align to TRBD2. CDR3 size: 15 residues. Trimming at V came to 3 bases and at J to 6 bases, leaving 4 bases not matched to a gene. Germline V gene data show CDR1 as LGHNA and CDR2 as YNFKEQ. CDR3 DNA sequence: TGTGCCAGCAGCCAGGGACTAGCGGGAGTAGGCGAGCAGTACTTC. Protein: CASSQGLAGVGEQYF.

This clone was detected once. The gene calls are TRBV4-2 and TRBJ2-1, with 8 bases identical to TRBD1. V lost 0 bases, J lost 0 bases, and 1 base stayed unmatched. The CDR3 is 16 amino acids. Germline V gene sequence: CDR1 LGHNA, CDR2 YNFKEQ. Here the CDR3 reads CASSQDTGGSYNEQFF. CDR3 nucleotide sequence: TGTGCCAGCAGCCAAGACACAGGGGGCTCCTACAATGAGCAGTTCTTC.